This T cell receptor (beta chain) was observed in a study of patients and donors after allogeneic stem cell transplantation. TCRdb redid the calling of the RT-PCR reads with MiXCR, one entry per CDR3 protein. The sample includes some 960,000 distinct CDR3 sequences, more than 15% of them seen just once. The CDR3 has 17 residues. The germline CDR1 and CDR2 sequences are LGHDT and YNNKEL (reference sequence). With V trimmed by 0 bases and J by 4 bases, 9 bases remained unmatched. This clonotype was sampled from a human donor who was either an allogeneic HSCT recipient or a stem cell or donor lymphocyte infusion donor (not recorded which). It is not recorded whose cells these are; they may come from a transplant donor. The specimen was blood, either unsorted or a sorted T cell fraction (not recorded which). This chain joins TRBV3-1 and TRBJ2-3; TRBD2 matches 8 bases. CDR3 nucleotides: TGTGCCAGCAGCCAAGACCCCACGGGGGGGCGTGCAGATACGCAGTATTTT. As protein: CASSQDPTGGRADTQYF.